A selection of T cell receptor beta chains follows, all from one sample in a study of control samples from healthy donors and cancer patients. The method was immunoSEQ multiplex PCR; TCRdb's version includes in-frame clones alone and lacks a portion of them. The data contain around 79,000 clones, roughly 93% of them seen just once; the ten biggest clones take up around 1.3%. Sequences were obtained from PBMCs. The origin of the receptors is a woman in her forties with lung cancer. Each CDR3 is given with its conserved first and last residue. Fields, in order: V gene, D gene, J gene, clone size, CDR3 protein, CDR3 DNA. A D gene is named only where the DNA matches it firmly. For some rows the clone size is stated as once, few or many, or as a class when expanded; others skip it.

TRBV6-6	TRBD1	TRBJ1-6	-	CASSRPGGLNSPLHF	TGTGCCAGCAGTCGACCAGGGGGCTTAAATTCACCCCTCCACTTT
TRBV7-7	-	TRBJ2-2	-	CASSSGTRGAGELFF	TGTGCTAGCAGCTCCGGGACCCGTGGGGCCGGGGAGCTGTTTTTT
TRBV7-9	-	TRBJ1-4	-	CASSFIEEKLFF	TGTGCCAGCAGCTTTATTGAGGAAAAACTGTTTTTT
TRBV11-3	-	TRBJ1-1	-	CASTFRGGEAFF	TGTGCCAGCACCTTCCGAGGGGGTGAAGCTTTCTTT
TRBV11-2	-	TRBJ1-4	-	CASSLGTGRDNEKLFF	TGTGCCAGCAGCTTAGGTACCGGGAGAGATAATGAAAAACTGTTTTTT
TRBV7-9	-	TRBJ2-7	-	CASSPGRGEYEQYF	TGTGCCAGCAGCCCTGGACGCGGGGAATACGAGCAGTACTTC
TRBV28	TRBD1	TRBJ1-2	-	CASSLGTGGGVYGYTF	TGTGCCAGCAGTTTGGGGACAGGGGGAGGAGTTTATGGCTACACCTTC
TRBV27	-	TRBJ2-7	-	CASSSLWTVNTYEQYF	TGTGCCAGCAGTTCCTTATGGACAGTTAACACCTACGAGCAGTACTTC
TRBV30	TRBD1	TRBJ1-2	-	CAWSGPGGYYGYTF	TGTGCCTGGAGCGGTCCAGGGGGCTACTATGGCTACACCTTC
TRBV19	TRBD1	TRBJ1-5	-	CASSLRTGGPQPQHF	TGTGCCAGTAGTCTCCGGACAGGGGGCCCCCAGCCCCAGCATTTT
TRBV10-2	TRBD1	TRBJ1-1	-	CASRLDRHGDINTEAFF	TGCGCCAGCAGATTGGACAGGCACGGTGATATTAACACTGAAGCTTTCTTT
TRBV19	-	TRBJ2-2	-	CASSTRGGYTGELFF	TGTGCCAGTAGTACGAGGGGGGGATACACCGGGGAGCTGTTTTTT
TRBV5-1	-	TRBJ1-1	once	CASSGGSLGTEAFF	TGCGCCAGCAGCGGGGGATCCTTAGGCACTGAAGCTTTCTTT
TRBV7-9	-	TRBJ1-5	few	CASSKGEDSNQPQHF	TGTGCCAGCAGCAAGGGGGAGGATAGCAATCAGCCCCAGCATTTT
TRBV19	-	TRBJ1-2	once	CASSIVGSLDYGYTF	TGTGCCAGTAGTATCGTAGGGTCTTTGGACTATGGCTACACCTTC
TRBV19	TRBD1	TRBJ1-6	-	CASNFDRGLNSPLHF	TGTGCCAGTAATTTCGACAGGGGGCTTAATTCACCCCTCCACTTT
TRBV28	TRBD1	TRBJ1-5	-	CASAEGDRLYSNQPQHF	TGTGCCAGCGCCGAGGGGGACAGACTTTATAGCAATCAGCCCCAGCATTTT
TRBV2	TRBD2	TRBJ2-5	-	CASSELAGGLETQYF	TGTGCCAGCAGTGAACTAGCGGGGGGCCTGGAGACCCAGTACTTC
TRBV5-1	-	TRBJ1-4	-	CASHKEGSTNEKLFF	TGCGCCAGCCACAAGGAAGGTTCAACTAATGAAAAACTGTTTTTT
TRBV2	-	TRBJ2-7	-	CASRGAGHLYEQYF	TGTGCCAGCAGGGGGGCGGGACATCTCTACGAGCAGTACTTC
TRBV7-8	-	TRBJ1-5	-	CASSLARQPQHF	TGTGCCAGCAGCTTAGCAAGGCAGCCCCAGCATTTT
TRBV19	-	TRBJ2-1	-	CASSPLRGVEQFF	TGTGCCAGTAGTCCCCTGAGGGGGGTCGAGCAGTTCTTC
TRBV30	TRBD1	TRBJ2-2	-	CAWSPTGFEELFF	TGTGCCTGGAGTCCGACAGGGTTTGAGGAGCTGTTTTTT
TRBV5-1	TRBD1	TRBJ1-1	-	CASSPKGQGIYVVNTEAFF	TGCGCCAGCAGCCCCAAGGGACAGGGCATTTATGTCGTGAACACTGAAGCTTTCTTT
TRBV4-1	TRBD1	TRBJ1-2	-	CASSPYPRTGGNYGYTF	TGCGCCAGCAGCCCTTACCCACGGACAGGGGGTAACTATGGCTACACCTTC
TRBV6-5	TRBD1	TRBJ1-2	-	CASRDGTGVYGYTF	TGTGCCAGCAGGGACGGGACAGGAGTCTATGGCTACACCTTC
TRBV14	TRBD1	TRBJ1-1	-	CASSPHPGQVNTEAFF	TGTGCCAGCAGCCCCCACCCGGGACAGGTGAACACTGAAGCTTTCTTT
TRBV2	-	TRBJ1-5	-	CASSEALPAYSNQPQHF	TGTGCCAGCAGTGAAGCGCTTCCGGCATATAGCAATCAGCCCCAGCATTTT
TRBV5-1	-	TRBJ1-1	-	CASSYTAGQNTEAFF	TGCGCCAGCAGCTACACCGCAGGGCAGAACACTGAAGCTTTCTTT
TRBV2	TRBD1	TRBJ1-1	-	CASSQGEITEAFF	TGTGCCAGCAGTCAGGGGGAAATAACTGAAGCTTTCTTT
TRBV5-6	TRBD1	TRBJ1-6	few	CASSLVDRDNSPLHF	TGTGCCAGCAGCTTGGTTGACAGGGACAATTCACCCCTCCACTTT
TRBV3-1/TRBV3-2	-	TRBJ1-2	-	CASSQATAGMELYGYTF	TGTGCCAGCAGCCAAGCAACGGCAGGGATGGAGCTTTATGGCTACACCTTC